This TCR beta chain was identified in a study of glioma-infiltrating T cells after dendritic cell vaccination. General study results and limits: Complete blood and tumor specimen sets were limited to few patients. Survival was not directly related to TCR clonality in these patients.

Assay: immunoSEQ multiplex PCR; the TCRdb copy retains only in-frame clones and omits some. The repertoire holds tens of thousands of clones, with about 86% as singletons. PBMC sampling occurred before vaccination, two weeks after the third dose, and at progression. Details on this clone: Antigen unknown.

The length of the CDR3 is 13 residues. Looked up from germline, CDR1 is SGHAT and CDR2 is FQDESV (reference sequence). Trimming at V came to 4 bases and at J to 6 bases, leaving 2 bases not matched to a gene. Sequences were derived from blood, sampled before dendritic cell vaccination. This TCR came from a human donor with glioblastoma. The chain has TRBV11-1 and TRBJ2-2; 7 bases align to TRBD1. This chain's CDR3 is CASSWDRAGELFF. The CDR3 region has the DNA TGTGCCAGCAGCTGGGACAGAGCCGGGGAGCTGTTTTTT.